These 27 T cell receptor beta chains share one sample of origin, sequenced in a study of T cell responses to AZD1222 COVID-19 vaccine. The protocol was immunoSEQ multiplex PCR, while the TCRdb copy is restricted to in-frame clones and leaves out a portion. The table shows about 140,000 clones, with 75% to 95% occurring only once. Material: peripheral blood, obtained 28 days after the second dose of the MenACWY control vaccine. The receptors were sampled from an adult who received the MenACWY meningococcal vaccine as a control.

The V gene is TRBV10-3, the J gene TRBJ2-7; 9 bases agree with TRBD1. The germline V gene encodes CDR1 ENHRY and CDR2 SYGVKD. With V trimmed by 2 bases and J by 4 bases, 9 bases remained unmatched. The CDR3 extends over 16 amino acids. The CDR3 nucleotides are TGTGCCATCAGTGAGGGGACAGGGAGTGTAGGGTACGAGCAGTACTTC. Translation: CAISEGTGSVGYEQYF.

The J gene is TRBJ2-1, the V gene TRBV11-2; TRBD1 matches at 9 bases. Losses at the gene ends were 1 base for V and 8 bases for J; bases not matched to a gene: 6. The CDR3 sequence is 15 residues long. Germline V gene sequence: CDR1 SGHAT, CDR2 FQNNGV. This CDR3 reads CASSLGGQGYDEQFF. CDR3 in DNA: TGTGCCAGCAGCTTAGGGGGACAGGGTTATGATGAGCAGTTCTTC.

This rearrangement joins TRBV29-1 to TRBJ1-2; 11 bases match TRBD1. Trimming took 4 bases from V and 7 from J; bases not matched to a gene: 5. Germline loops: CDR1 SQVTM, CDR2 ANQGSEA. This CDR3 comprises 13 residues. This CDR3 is CSVGGTGGIGYTF. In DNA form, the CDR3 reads TGCAGCGTTGGGGGGACAGGGGGTATTGGCTACACCTTC. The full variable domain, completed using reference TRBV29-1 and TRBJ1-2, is SAVISQKPSRDICQRGTSLTIQCQVDSQVTMMFWYRQQPGQSLTLIATANQGSEATYESGFVIDKFPISRPNLTFSTLTVSNMSPEDSSIYLCSVGGTGGIGYTFGSGTRLTVV.

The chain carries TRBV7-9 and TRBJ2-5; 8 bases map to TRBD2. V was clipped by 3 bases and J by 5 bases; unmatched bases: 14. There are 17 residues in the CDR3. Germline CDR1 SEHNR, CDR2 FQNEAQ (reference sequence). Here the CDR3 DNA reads TGTGCCAGCAGCTTGACCGGGACTAGTTTGGCTTATGAGACCCAGTACTTC. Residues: CASSLTGTSLAYETQYF.

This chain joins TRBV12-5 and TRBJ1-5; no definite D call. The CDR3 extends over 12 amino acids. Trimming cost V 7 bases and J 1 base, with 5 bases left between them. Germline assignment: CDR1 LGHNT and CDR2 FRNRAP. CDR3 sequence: CASEGSNQPQHF. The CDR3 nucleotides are TGTGCTAGTGAGGGAAGCAATCAGCCCCAGCATTTT.

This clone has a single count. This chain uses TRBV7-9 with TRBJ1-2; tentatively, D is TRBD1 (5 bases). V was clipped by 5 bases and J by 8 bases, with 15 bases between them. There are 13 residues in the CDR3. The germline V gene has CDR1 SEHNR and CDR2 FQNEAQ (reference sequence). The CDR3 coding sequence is TGTGCCAGCAGCCCAGACGCGGGGCGCGGCTACACCTTC. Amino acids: CASSPDAGRGYTF. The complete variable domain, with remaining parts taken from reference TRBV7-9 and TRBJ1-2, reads DTGVSQNPRHKITKRGQNVTFRCDPISEHNRLYWYRQTLGQGPEFLTYFQNEAQLEKSRLLSDRFSAERPKGSFSTLEIQRTEQGDSAMYLCASSPDAGRGYTFGSGTRLTVV.

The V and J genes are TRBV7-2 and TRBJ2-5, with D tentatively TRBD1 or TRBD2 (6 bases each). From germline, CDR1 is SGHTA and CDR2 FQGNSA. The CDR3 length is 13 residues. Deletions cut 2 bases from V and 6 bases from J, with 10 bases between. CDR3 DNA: TGTGCCAGCAGCTTACGGGGGCGCCAGACCCAGTACTTC. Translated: CASSLRGRQTQYF. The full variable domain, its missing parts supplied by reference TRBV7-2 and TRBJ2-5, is GAGVSQSPSNKVTEKGKDVELRCDPISGHTALYWYRQSLGQGLEFLIYFQGNSAPDKSGLPSDRFSAERTGGSVSTLTIQRTQQEDSAVYLCASSLRGRQTQYFGPGTRLLVL.

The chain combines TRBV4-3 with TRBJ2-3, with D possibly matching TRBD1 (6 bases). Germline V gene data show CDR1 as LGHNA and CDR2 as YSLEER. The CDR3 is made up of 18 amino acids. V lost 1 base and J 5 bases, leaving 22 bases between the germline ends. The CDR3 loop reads CASSQGPVNRAFIDTQYF. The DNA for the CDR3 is TGCGCCAGCAGCCAAGGTCCGGTGAACAGGGCTTTCATAGATACGCAGTATTTT.

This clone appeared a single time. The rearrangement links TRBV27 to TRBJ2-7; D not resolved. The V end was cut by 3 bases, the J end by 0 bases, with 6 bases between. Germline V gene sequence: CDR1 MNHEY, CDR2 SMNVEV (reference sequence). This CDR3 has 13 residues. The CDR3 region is CASSFLFSYEQYF. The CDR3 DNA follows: TGTGCCAGCAGTTTCCTCTTCTCCTACGAGCAGTACTTC.

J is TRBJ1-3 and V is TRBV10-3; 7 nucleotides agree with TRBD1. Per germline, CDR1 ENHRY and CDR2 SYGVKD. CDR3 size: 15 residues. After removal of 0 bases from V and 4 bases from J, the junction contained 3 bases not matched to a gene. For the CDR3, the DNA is TGTGCCATCAGTGAGTCGACAGGGACGGGAAACACCATATATTTT. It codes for CAISESTGTGNTIYF.

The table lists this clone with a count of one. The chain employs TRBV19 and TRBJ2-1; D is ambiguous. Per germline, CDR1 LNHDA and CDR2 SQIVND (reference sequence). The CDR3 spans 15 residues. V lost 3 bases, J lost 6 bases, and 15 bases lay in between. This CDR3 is CASSIGEDAGNEQFF. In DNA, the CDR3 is TGTGCCAGTAGTATTGGAGAGGACGCTGGCAATGAGCAGTTCTTC. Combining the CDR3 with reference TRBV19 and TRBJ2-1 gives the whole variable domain DGGITQSPKYLFRKEGQNVTLSCEQNLNHDAMYWYRQDPGQGLRLIYYSQIVNDFQKGDIAEGYSVSREKKESFPLTVTSAQKNPTAFYLCASSIGEDAGNEQFFGPGTRLTVL.

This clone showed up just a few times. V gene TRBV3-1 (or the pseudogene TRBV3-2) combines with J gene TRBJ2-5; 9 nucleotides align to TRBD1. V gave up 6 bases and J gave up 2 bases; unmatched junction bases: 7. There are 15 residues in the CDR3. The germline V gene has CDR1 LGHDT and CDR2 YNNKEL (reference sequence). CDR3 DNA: TGTGCCAGCAGTCGGGCCGGGACAGGGCAAGAGACCCAGTACTTC. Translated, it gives CASSRAGTGQETQYF.

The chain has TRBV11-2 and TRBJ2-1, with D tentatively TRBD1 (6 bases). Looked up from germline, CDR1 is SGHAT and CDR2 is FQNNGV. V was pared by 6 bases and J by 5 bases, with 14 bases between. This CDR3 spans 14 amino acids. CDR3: CASRNGRGDNEQFF. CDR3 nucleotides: TGTGCCAGCAGGAATGGCAGGGGCGACAATGAGCAGTTCTTC. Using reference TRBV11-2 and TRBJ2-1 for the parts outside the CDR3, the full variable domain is EAGVAQSPRYKIIEKRQSVAFWCNPISGHATLYWYQQILGQGPKLLIQFQNNGVVDDSQLPKDRFSAERLKGVDSTLKIQPAKLEDSAVYLCASRNGRGDNEQFFGPGTRLTVL.

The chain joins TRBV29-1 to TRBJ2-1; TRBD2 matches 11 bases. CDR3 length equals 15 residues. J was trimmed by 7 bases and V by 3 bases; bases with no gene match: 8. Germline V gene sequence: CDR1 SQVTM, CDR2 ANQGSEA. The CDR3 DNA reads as TGCAGCGTTGACGGGACTAGCGGTTTGAAGAATGAGCAGTTCTTC. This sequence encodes CSVDGTSGLKNEQFF.

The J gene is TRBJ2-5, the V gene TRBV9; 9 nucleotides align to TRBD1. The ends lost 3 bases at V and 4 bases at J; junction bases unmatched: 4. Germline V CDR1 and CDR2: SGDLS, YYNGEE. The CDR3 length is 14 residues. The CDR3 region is CASSARQGGETQYF. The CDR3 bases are TGTGCCAGCAGCGCACGACAGGGGGGAGAGACCCAGTACTTC.

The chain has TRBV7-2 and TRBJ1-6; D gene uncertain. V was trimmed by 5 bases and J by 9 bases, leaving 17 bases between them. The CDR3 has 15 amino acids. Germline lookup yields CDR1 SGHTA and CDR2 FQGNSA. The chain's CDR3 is CASSAQDGAFSPLHF. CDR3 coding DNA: TGTGCCAGCAGCGCCCAGGACGGTGCTTTTTCACCCCTCCACTTT.

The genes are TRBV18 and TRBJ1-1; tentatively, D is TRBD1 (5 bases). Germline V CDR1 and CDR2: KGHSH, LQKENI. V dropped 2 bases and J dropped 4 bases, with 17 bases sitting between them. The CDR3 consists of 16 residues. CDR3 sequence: CASSPGSPGSGTEAFF. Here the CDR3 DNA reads TGTGCCAGCTCACCAGGGTCGCCAGGGAGCGGCACTGAAGCTTTCTTT.

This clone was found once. The CDR3 DNA reads TGTGCCAGCAGTTACTATGGGAGGGATCTGCAGTACTTC. Translation gives CASSYYGRDLQYF. The V call is TRBV6-5, the J call TRBJ2-7, with TRBD2 matching over 7 bases. Germline loops: CDR1 MNHEY, CDR2 SVGAGI. V lost 1 base and J lost 9; bases outside the gene matches: 6. The CDR3 sequence is 13 residues long.

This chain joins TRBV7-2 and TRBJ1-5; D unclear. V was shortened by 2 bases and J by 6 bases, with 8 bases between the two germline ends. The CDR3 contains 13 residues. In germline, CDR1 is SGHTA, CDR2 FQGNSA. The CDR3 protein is CASSLNRAQPQHF. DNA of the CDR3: TGTGCCAGCAGCTTAAACCGGGCTCAGCCCCAGCATTTT.

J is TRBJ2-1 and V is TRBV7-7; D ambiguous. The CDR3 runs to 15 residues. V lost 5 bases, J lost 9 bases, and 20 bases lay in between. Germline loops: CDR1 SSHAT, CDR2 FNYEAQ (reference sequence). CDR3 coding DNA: TGTGCCAGCAGCCGCATGAATTCAGAGTCGAGTGAGCAGTTCTTC. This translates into CASSRMNSESSEQFF.

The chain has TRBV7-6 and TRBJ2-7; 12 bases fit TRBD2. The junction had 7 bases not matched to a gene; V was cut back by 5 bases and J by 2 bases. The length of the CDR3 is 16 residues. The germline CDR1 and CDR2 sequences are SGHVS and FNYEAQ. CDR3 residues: CASSQRSSGRAYEQYF. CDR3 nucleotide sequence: TGTGCCAGCAGCCAGAGGTCTAGCGGGAGGGCCTACGAGCAGTACTTC. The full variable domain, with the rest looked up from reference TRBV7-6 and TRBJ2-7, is GAGVSQSPRYKVTKRGQDVALRCDPISGHVSLYWYRQALGQGPEFLTYFNYEAQQDKSGLPNDRFSAERPEGSISTLTIQRTEQRDSAMYRCASSQRSSGRAYEQYFGPGTRLTVT.

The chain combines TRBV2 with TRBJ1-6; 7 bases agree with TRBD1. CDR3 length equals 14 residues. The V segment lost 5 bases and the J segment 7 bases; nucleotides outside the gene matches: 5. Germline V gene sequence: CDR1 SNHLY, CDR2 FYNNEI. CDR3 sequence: CASSNRGGNSPLHF. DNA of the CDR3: TGTGCCAGCAGTAACAGGGGCGGGAATTCACCCCTCCACTTT. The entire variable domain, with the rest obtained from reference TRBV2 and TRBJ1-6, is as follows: EPEVTQTPSHQVTQMGQEVILRCVPISNHLYFYWYRQILGQKVEFLVSFYNNEISEKSEIFDDQFSVERPDGSNFTLKIRSTKLEDSAMYFCASSNRGGNSPLHFGNGTRLTVT.

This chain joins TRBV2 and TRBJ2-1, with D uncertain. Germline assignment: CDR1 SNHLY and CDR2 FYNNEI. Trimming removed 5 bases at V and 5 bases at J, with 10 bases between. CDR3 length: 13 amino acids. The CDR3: CASSPAWDNEQFF. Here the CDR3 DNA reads TGTGCCAGCAGTCCGGCTTGGGACAATGAGCAGTTCTTC.

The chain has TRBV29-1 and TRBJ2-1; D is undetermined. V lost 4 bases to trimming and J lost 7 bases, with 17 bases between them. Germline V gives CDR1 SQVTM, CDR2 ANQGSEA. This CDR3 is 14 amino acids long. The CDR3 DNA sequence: TGCAGCGTTGTGTCGGGCCTCGGGTGGAATGAGCAGTTCTTC. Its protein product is CSVVSGLGWNEQFF.

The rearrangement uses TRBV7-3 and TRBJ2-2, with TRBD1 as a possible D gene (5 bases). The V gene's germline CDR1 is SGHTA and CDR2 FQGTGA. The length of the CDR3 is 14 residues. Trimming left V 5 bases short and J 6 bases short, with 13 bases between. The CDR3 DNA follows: TGTGCCAGCAGCCACTCCAGGGAACCCGGGGAGCTGTTTTTT. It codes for CASSHSREPGELFF. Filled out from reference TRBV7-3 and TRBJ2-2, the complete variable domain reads GAGVSQTPSNKVTEKGKYVELRCDPISGHTALYWYRQSLGQGPEFLIYFQGTGAADDSGLPNDRFFAVRPEGSVSTLKIQRTERGDSAVYLCASSHSREPGELFFGEGSRLTVL.

The chain's CDR3 is CASSQLHRRSGANVLTF. The CDR3 DNA reads TGCGCCAGCAGTCAATTGCACAGACGCTCTGGGGCCAACGTCCTGACTTTC. V gene TRBV23-1 combines with J gene TRBJ2-6; D unclear. TRBV23-1 is reported as an ORF; its role is uncertain. The CDR3 loop spans 17 amino acids. V lost 1 base and J 0 bases, leaving 10 bases between the germline ends.

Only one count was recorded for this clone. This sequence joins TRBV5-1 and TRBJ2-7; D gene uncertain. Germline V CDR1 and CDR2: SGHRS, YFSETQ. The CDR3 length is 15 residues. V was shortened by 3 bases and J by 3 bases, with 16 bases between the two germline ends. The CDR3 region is CASSSSASSRYEQYF. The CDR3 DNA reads TGCGCCAGCAGCTCGTCGGCTTCGTCCCGCTACGAGCAGTACTTC.